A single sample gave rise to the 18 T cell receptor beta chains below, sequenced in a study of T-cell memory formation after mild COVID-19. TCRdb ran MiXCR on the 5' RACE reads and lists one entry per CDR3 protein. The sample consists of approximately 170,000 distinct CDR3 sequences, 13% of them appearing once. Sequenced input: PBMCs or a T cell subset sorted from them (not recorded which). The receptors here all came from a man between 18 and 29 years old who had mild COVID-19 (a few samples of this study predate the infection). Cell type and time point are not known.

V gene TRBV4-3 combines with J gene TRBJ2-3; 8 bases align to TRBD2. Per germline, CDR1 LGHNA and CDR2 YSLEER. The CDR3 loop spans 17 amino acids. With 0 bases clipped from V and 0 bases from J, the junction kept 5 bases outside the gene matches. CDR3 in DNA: TGCGCCAGCAGCCAAGAACAAGCGGGGGTTAGCACAGATACGCAGTATTTT. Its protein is CASSQEQAGVSTDTQYF.

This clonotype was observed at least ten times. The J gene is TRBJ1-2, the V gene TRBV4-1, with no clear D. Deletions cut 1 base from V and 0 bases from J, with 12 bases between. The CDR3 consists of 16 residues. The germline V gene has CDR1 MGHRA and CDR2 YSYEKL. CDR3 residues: CASSQGSFGANYGYTF. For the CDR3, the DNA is TGCGCCAGCAGCCAAGGGTCGTTTGGAGCTAACTATGGCTACACCTTC.

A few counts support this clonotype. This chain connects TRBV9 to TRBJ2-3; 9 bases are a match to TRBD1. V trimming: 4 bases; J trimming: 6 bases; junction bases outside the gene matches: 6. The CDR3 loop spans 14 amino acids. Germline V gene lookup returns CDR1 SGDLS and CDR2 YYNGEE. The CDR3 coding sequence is TGTGCCAGCAGCCCCCGACAGGGGGAGGATACGCAGTATTTT. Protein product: CASSPRQGEDTQYF.

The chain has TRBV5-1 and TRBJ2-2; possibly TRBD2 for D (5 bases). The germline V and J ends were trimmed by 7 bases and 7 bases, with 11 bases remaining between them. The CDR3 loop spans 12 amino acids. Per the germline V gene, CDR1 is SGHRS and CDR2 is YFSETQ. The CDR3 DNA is TGCGCCAGCCTCGAGGGAAACGGGGAGCTGTTTTTT. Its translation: CASLEGNGELFF. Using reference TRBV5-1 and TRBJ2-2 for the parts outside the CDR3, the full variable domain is KAGVTQTPRYLIKTRGQQVTLSCSPISGHRSVSWYQQTPGQGLQFLFEYFSETQRNKGNFPGRFSGRQFSNSRSEMNVSTLELGDSALYLCASLEGNGELFFGEGSRLTVL.

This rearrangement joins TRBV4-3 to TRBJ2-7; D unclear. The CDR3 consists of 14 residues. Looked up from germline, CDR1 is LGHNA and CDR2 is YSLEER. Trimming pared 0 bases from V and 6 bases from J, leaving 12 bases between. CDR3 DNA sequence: TGCGCCAGCAGCCAAGAAGTTTCGGTCGGCGAGCAGTACTTC. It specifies CASSQEVSVGEQYF.

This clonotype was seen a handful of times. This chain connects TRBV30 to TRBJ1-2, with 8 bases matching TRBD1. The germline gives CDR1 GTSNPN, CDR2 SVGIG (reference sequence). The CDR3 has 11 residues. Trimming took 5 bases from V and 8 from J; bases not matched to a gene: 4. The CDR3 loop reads CAWRQGLGYTF. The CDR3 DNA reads TGTGCCTGGCGACAGGGGTTGGGCTACACCTTC.

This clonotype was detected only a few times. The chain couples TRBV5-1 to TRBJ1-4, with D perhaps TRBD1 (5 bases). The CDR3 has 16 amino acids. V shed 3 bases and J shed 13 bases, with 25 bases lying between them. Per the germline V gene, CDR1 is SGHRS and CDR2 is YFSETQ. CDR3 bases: TGCGCCAGCAGCTCCTATCCCGGGACCCAAGAGCGGGGACTGTTTTTT. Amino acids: CASSSYPGTQERGLFF.

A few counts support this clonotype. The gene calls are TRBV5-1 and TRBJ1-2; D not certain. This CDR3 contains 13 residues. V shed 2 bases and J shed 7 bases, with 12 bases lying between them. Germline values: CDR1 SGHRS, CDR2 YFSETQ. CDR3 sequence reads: CASSFGETPGYTF. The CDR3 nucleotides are TGCGCCAGCAGCTTCGGGGAAACCCCTGGCTACACCTTC.

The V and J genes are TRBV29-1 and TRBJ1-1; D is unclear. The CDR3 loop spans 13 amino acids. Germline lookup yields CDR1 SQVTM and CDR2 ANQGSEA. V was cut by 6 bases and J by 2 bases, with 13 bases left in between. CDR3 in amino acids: CSVTQGVNTEAFF. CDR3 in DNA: TGCAGCGTCACGCAAGGAGTCAACACTGAAGCTTTCTTT. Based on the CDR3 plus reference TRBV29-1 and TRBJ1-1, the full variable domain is SAVISQKPSRDICQRGTSLTIQCQVDSQVTMMFWYRQQPGQSLTLIATANQGSEATYESGFVIDKFPISRPNLTFSTLTVSNMSPEDSSIYLCSVTQGVNTEAFFGQGTRLTVV.

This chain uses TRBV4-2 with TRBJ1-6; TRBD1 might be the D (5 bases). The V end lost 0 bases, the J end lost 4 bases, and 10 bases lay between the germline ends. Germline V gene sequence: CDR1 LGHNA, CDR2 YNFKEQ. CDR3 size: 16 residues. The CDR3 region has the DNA TGTGCCAGCAGCCAAGATCAGGGCAGGTATAATTCACCCCTCCACTTT. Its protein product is CASSQDQGRYNSPLHF.

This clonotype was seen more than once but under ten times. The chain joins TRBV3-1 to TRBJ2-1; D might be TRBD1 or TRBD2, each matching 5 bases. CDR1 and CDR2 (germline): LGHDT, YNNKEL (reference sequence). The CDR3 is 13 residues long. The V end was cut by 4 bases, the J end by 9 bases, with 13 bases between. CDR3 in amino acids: CASSLGDRGEQFF. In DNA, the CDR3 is TGTGCCAGCAGCCTAGGGGACCGCGGTGAGCAGTTCTTC.

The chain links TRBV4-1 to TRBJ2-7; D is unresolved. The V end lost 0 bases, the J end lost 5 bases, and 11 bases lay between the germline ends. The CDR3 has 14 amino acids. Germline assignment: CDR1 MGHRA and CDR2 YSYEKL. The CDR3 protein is CASSQDSAVNEQYF. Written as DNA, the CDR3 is TGCGCCAGCAGCCAAGATTCTGCCGTGAACGAGCAGTACTTC.

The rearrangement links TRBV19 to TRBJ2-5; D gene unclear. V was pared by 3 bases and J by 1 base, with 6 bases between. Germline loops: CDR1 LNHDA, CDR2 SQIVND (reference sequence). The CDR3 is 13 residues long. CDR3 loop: CASSMIRQETQYF. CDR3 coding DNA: TGTGCCAGTAGTATGATTCGCCAAGAGACCCAGTACTTC.

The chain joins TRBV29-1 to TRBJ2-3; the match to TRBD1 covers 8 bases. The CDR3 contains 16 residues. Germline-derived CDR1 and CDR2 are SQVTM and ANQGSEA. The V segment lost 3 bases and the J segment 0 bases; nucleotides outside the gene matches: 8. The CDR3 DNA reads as TGCAGCGTTGATGTGCGACAGGGGACAAGCACAGATACGCAGTATTTT. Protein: CSVDVRQGTSTDTQYF.

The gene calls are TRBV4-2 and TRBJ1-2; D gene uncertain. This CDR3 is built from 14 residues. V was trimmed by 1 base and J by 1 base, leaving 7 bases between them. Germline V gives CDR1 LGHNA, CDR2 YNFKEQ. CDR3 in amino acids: CASSQVPDNYGYTF. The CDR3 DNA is TGTGCCAGCAGCCAAGTGCCAGATAACTATGGCTACACCTTC.

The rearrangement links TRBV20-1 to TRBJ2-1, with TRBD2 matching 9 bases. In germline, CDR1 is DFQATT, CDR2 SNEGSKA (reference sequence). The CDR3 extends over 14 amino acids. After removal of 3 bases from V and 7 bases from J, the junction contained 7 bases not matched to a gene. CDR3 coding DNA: TGCAGTGCTAGGTGGGCGGGGGGGCCGAATGAGCAGTTCTTC. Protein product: CSARWAGGPNEQFF.

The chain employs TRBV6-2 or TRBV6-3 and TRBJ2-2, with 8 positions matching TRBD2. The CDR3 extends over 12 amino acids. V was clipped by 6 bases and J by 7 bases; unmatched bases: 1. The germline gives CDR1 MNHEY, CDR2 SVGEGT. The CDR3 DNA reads TGTGCCAGCAGAGCGGGGGTCGGGGAGCTGTTTTTT. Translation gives CASRAGVGELFF.

CDR3 nucleotide sequence: TGTGCCACCAGCGTTGGGAGCGGGAACTACAATGAGCAGTTCTTC. This sequence encodes CATSVGSGNYNEQFF. The V gene is TRBV24-1, the J gene TRBJ2-1, with 7 nucleotides matching TRBD2. Per the germline V gene, CDR1 is KGHDR and CDR2 is SFDVKD. V shed 7 bases, J shed 3 bases, and the junction held 8 bases outside the gene matches. CDR3 size: 15 residues.